This T cell receptor beta chain emerged from a study of brain T cells in children with intractable seizures. This table comes from immunoSEQ multiplex PCR, and its TCRdb copy is limited to in-frame clones, with some not included. Of about 40,000 clones in the sample, about nine tenths were seen once. Before surgery, patients took at least one anti-epileptic drug. V lost 7 bases and J lost 0, with 10 bases in between. CDR1 is MNHNY, CDR2 SVGAGI, per germline (reference sequence). The CDR3 covers 14 residues. V gene TRBV6-6 combines with J gene TRBJ1-3; D is uncertain. Sample: peripheral blood, taken at surgery. The receptor comes from a girl aged 2 to 9 with tuberous sclerosis and intractable seizures. The CDR3 loop reads CASTLTNSGNTIYF. For the CDR3, the DNA is TGTGCCAGCACCCTTACTAACTCTGGAAACACCATATATTTT.